This record looks at one T cell receptor beta chain sequence and its context. The antigen remains unidentified. Primers for the PCR totalled 60 Vbeta and 13 Jbeta. The protocol was immunoSEQ multiplex PCR, while the TCRdb copy is restricted to in-frame clones and leaves out a portion. The table records 55,000 to 80,000 clones, 66% of them present only once. The data were obtained in a study of cytomegalovirus exposure and HLA in healthy donors. The CDR3 is 13 amino acids. Trimming pared 6 bases from V and 5 bases from J, leaving 14 bases between. Looked up from germline, CDR1 is SGHDN and CDR2 is FVKESK. Notes on the study in general: The authors later linked a missense DCLRE1C variant to TCR beta V- and J-gene trimming.

V is TRBV14 and J is TRBJ2-7, with D unresolved. The sequence was collected from a man aged 40-55 years in good health and CMV-seropositive. Sequenced material: PBMCs. The CDR3 nucleotides are TGTGCCAGCAGTCGCGACCTAGATGACGAGCAGTACTTC. Amino acids: CASSRDLDDEQYF.